The source of this T cell receptor (beta chain) is a study of spatial heterogeneity in lung cancer. This clonotype turned up a few times. The germline V and J ends were trimmed by 2 bases and 4 bases, with 15 bases remaining between them. The CDR3 sequence is 16 residues long. Germline CDR1 is MNHNS and CDR2 is SASEGT. TCRdb called the 5' RACE reads again in MiXCR, with one record for every CDR3 protein. This table holds about 80,000 distinct CDR3 sequences, under 25% found once. The sample's time point: sample taken at primary tumor resection. Whole RNA from tumor, nontumor lung or frozen PBMC was sequenced unsorted.

The clonotype was recovered from a male donor with early-stage non-small cell lung cancer. The chain carries TRBV6-1 and TRBJ1-5; perhaps TRBD1 as D (5 bases). Sequenced material: PBMCs, taken at surgery. CDR3 sequence: CASSEIRGGENQPQHF. The CDR3 region has the DNA TGTGCCAGCAGTGAAATCCGGGGGGGTGAAAATCAGCCCCAGCATTTT.